The TCR beta chain described here comes from a study of glioma-infiltrating T cells. Study-level results: Only very few CDR3 sequences appeared in both tissue and blood. Gliomas, especially low-grade, showed above-expected tissue-blood divergence; non-neoplastic patients showed below.

This CDR3 is built from 14 residues. CDR1 is MNHEY, CDR2 SMNVEV, per germline (reference sequence). Using RNA template, CDR3s of TCR alpha and beta were amplified with iRepertoire arm-PCR. TCRdb passed the multiplex PCR reads through MiXCR, listing each CDR3 protein once. The profile shows approximately 93,000 distinct CDR3 sequences, roughly 39% of them singletons. In its sample, this clonotype was seen many times. The antigen is not known. This may come from a read error, since a much larger clone is one base off. The genes are TRBV27 and TRBJ2-1, with D perhaps given as TRBD1 or TRBD2 (6 bases each). The sequence was obtained from a human donor with low-grade glioma or glioblastoma, undergoing nonglioma brain surgery, or in good health (not recorded which). Sequencing was carried out using glioma tissue, nonneoplastic brain tissue, or PBMCs (not recorded which). The CDR3 DNA is TGTGCCAGCAGTTTATCGGGCAGGGGAGGTGAGCGGTTCTTC. Protein: CASSLSGRGGERFF.